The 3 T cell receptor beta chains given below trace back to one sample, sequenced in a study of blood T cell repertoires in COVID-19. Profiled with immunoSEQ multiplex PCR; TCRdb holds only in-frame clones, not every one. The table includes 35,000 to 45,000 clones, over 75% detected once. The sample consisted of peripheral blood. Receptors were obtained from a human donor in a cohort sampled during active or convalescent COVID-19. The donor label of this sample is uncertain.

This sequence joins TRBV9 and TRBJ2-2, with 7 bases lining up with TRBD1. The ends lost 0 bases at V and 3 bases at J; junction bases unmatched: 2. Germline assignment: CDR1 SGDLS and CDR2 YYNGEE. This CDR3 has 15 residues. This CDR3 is CASSVGQGDTGELFF. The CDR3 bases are TGTGCCAGCAGCGTAGGTCAGGGGGACACCGGGGAGCTGTTTTTT.

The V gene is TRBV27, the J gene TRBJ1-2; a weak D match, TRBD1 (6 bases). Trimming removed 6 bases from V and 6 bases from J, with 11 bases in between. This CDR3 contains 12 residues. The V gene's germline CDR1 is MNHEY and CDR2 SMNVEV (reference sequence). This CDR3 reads CASSTGFDGYTF. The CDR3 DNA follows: TGTGCCAGCAGCACAGGGTTTGATGGCTACACCTTC.

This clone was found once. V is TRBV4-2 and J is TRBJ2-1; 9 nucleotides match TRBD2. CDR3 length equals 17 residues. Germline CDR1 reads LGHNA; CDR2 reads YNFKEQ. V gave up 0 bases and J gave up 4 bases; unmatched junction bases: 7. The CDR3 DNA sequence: TGTGCCAGCAGCCAAGAAGGCGGGAGGGCCTCGTACAATGAGCAGTTCTTC. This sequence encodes CASSQEGGRASYNEQFF.